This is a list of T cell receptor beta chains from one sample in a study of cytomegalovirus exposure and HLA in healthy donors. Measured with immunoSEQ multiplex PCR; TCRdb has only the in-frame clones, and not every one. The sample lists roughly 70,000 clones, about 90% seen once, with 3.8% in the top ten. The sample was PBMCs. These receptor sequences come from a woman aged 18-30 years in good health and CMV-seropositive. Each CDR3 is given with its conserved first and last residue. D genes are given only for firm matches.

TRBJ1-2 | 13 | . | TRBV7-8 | CASSVRVFHGYTF | TGTGCCAGCAGCGTCAGGGTTTTTCATGGCTACACCTTC
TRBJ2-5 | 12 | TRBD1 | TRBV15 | CAAGGEQETQYF | TGTGCCGCAGGGGGAGAGCAAGAGACCCAGTACTTC
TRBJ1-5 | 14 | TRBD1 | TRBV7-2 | CASSPGQGNQPQHF | TGTGCCAGCAGCCCCGGACAGGGCAATCAGCCCCAGCATTTT
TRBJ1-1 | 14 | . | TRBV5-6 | CASSLGARRTEAFF | TGTGCCAGCAGCTTAGGTGCCAGGCGTACTGAAGCTTTCTTT
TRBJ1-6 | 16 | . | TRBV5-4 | CASSHPTGAGGEALHF | TGTGCCAGCAGCCACCCGACAGGCGCTGGGGGAGAGGCCCTCCACTTT
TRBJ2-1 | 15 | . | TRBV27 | CASSPNPSSYNEQFF | TGTGCCAGCAGTCCCAACCCGAGCTCCTACAATGAGCAGTTCTTC
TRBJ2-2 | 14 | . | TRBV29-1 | CSVSGAMNTGELFF | TGCAGCGTGAGCGGAGCCATGAACACCGGGGAGCTGTTTTTT
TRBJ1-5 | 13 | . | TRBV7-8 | CASSQDSNQPQHF | TGTGCCAGCAGCCAGGATAGCAATCAGCCCCAGCATTTT
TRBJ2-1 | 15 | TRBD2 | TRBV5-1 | CASSPGTSGANEQFF | TGCGCCAGCTCCCCAGGGACTAGCGGCGCCAATGAGCAGTTCTTC
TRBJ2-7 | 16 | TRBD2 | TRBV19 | CASRKKIGLAGDEQYF | TGTGCCAGTAGGAAAAAAATCGGACTAGCGGGTGACGAGCAGTACTTC
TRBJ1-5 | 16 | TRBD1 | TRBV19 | CASSTWADRGNQPQHF | TGTGCCAGTAGTACCTGGGCGGACAGGGGAAATCAGCCCCAGCATTTT
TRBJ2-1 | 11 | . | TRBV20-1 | CSARVTAFQFF | TGCAGTGCTAGGGTCACCGCGTTCCAGTTCTTC
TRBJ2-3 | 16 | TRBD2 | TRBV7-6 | CASSDPIGTRTDTQYF | TGTGCCAGCAGCGATCCCATTGGGACTAGAACAGATACGCAGTATTTT
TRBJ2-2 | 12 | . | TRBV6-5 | CAIRGLNGELFF | TGTGCCATCCGAGGGTTGAACGGGGAGCTGTTTTTT
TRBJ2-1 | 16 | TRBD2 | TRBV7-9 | CASRPAESGEHNEQFF | TGTGCCAGCAGGCCCGCCGAGAGCGGGGAGCACAATGAGCAGTTCTTC